This T cell receptor beta chain is drawn from a study of CD8+CD57+ T cells in acquired aplastic anemia. The overall study: The mean DNA yield obtained from sorted CD4+ and CD8+ cells came to 3 to 4 ug.

Points on this clonotype: Antigen: not known.

General study points: Between patients and controls, about 30 CD8+ CDR3 sequences were found in common. Patients showed no significant difference from controls in CD8+ Simpson's diversity.

It was patients with CD8+CD57+ cell expansion by flow cytometry who were chosen for sequencing. There were no patients without severe acquired aplastic anemia. Researchers used genomic DNA as the template to profile TCR beta VDJ and CDR3. Using its own MiXCR run on the reads, TCRdb lists one record per CDR3 protein. The data show 180,000 or so distinct CDR3 sequences, 48% seen once. V lost 4 bases to trimming and J lost 4 bases; unmatched junction nucleotides: 8. The CDR3 has 16 amino acids. Germline CDR1 reads SNHLY; CDR2 reads FYNNEI. The specimen sequenced was sorted CD4+, CD8+, or CD8+CD57+ T cells (not recorded which) from PBMCs. This clonotype was obtained from a human donor with aplastic anemia. The chain has TRBV2 and TRBJ2-7; 12 bases are a match to TRBD1. DNA for the CDR3: TGTGCCAGCAGTGCACTAGGGACAGGGGGCGGGTACGAGCAGTACTTC. Translated: CASSALGTGGGYEQYF.